This T cell receptor (beta chain) derives from a study of PD-1 blockade in classical Hodgkin lymphoma. Regarding the study as a whole: Exclusion removed patients who began nivolumab under 1 year after ASCT. The diversity seen at baseline in complete responders resembled that of newly diagnosed patients.

The repertoire was sequenced with immunoSEQ multiplex PCR; TCRdb's copy has only in-frame clones and lacks some. The sample consists of 10,000 to 15,000 clones, approximately 91% of them appearing once. Notes on this clone: The antigen remains undetermined.

As for time point: cycle 4 day 1 (C4D1), after more than five weeks of nivolumab. Every patient was affected by relapse after autologous stem cell transplantation, while exposure to brentuximab vedotin was not uniform. Negative selection with magnetic separation was used to purify CD4+ T cells from thawed PBMCs. Germline V gene data show CDR1 as SGHTA and CDR2 as FQGTGA. The CDR3 consists of 15 residues. V was clipped by 5 bases and J by 6 bases; unmatched bases: 12. This receptor was obtained from a human donor with classical Hodgkin lymphoma. Sequenced here: CD4+ T cells from blood, sampled before the fourth cycle of nivolumab. The chain joins TRBV7-3 to TRBJ2-7; 8 nucleotides align to TRBD1. CDR3 in amino acids: CASSHGQAQGAEQYF. CDR3 bases: TGTGCCAGCAGCCATGGACAGGCCCAGGGGGCCGAGCAGTACTTC.